A selection of T cell receptor beta chains follows, all from one sample in a study of blood T cell repertoires in COVID-19. Repertoires were generated with immunoSEQ multiplex PCR, while TCRdb's copy carries only in-frame clones and drops some. The sample contains 320,000 or so clones, 89% of which appear only once. The specimen was PBMCs or T cells enriched from blood (not recorded which). The source of these receptors is a man between 60 and 75 years old who had recovered from COVID-19. Each CDR3 is given with its conserved first and last residue. A D gene is named only where the DNA matches it firmly. A clone size is listed for some rows: how often the clone was seen (once, few, many), or a class if it is expanded.

clone size: .; V gene: TRBV2; J gene: TRBJ1-5; D gene: TRBD1; CDR3 DNA: TGTGCCAGCAGTTACGACAGGGTCGATAGCAATCAGCCCCAGCATTTT; CDR3 protein: CASSYDRVDSNQPQHF
clone size: .; V gene: TRBV7-9; J gene: TRBJ2-3; D gene: TRBD1; CDR3 DNA: TGTGCCAGCAGCCCCCCCCGACAGGGGGCGGCTGATACGCAGTATTTT; CDR3 protein: CASSPPRQGAADTQYF
clone size: once; V gene: TRBV4-3; J gene: TRBJ2-7; D gene: .; CDR3 DNA: TGCGCCAGCAGCCGTACTTGGCGGGGCTACGAGCAGTACTTC; CDR3 protein: CASSRTWRGYEQYF
clone size: .; V gene: TRBV5-1; J gene: TRBJ2-1; D gene: TRBD2; CDR3 DNA: TGCGCCAGCAGCCTGACTAGCGGGAGACACAATGAGCAGTTCTTC; CDR3 protein: CASSLTSGRHNEQFF
clone size: .; V gene: TRBV7-3; J gene: TRBJ2-2; D gene: .; CDR3 DNA: TGTGCCAGCAGCTTAAACCATATCTGGTCGGAGACGAACACCGGGGAGCTGTTTTTT; CDR3 protein: CASSLNHIWSETNTGELFF
clone size: .; V gene: TRBV9; J gene: TRBJ2-5; D gene: .; CDR3 DNA: TGTGCCAGCAGCGTAGGGAGGTCCGGGGAAGAGACCCAGTACTTC; CDR3 protein: CASSVGRSGEETQYF
clone size: .; V gene: TRBV19; J gene: TRBJ1-3; D gene: .; CDR3 DNA: TGTGCCAGTAGTGGACAGAGCTCTGGAAACACCATATATTTT; CDR3 protein: CASSGQSSGNTIYF
clone size: once; V gene: TRBV19; J gene: TRBJ2-7; D gene: TRBD1; CDR3 DNA: TGTGCCAGTAGCCACATGGACAGGGGGGACGAGCAGTACTTC; CDR3 protein: CASSHMDRGDEQYF
clone size: .; V gene: TRBV20-1; J gene: TRBJ2-1; D gene: .; CDR3 DNA: TGCAGTGCCGCGGGACAGAATGAGCAGTTCTTC; CDR3 protein: CSAAGQNEQFF
clone size: .; V gene: TRBV7-9; J gene: TRBJ2-7; D gene: TRBD2; CDR3 DNA: TGTGCCAGCAGCTCCTCCCGCTCGTTACTAGCGGGATCCGAGCAGTACTTC; CDR3 protein: CASSSSRSLLAGSEQYF
clone size: .; V gene: TRBV10-3; J gene: TRBJ1-5; D gene: TRBD1; CDR3 DNA: TGTGCCATCAGTTGGGACAGCAGCAATCAGCCCCAGCATTTT; CDR3 protein: CAISWDSSNQPQHF
clone size: few; V gene: TRBV7-2; J gene: TRBJ2-2; D gene: .; CDR3 DNA: TGTGCCAGCAGCTTAACGGGGGTGGGCACCGGGGAGCTGTTTTTT; CDR3 protein: CASSLTGVGTGELFF
clone size: .; V gene: TRBV7-2; J gene: TRBJ2-3; D gene: TRBD2; CDR3 DNA: TGTGCCAGCAGCTTAGTATACGGCGGGAGCTTTTTTTCTGATACGCAGTATTTT; CDR3 protein: CASSLVYGGSFFSDTQYF
clone size: once; V gene: TRBV24-1; J gene: TRBJ2-3; D gene: .; CDR3 DNA: TGTGCCACCAGTGAGCCGACTAGGCCAGATACGCAGTATTTT; CDR3 protein: CATSEPTRPDTQYF
clone size: .; V gene: TRBV29-1; J gene: TRBJ2-1; D gene: TRBD2; CDR3 DNA: TGCAGCGTTGACTGGGCTAGCGGGATGTTAGAGCAGTTCTTC; CDR3 protein: CSVDWASGMLEQFF
clone size: .; V gene: TRBV15; J gene: TRBJ2-3; D gene: TRBD2; CDR3 DNA: TGTGCCACCAGCAGACTATACCTCGGGACTAGCGGTTCAGATACGCAGTATTTT; CDR3 protein: CATSRLYLGTSGSDTQYF
clone size: once; V gene: TRBV2; J gene: TRBJ2-5; D gene: TRBD2; CDR3 DNA: TGTGCCAGCGGGACTAGCGGGAGGTGGGAGACCCAGTACTTC; CDR3 protein: CASGTSGRWETQYF
clone size: .; V gene: TRBV12-2; J gene: TRBJ2-7; D gene: .; CDR3 DNA: TGTGCAAGTCGCTTAGGACAGGGTCAGACCTACGAGCAGTACTTC; CDR3 protein: CASRLGQGQTYEQYF
clone size: .; V gene: TRBV19; J gene: TRBJ2-5; D gene: .; CDR3 DNA: TGTGCCAGTAGTATACCCCCACATGAGGGGAGGGAGACCCAGTACTTC; CDR3 protein: CASSIPPHEGRETQYF
clone size: .; V gene: TRBV7-9; J gene: TRBJ2-1; D gene: TRBD2; CDR3 DNA: TGTGCCAGCTCTAAGATTCTAGCGGGGTACTACAATGAGCAGTTCTTC; CDR3 protein: CASSKILAGYYNEQFF
clone size: once; V gene: TRBV6-5; J gene: TRBJ1-1; D gene: .; CDR3 DNA: TGTGCCAGCAGTTACGCGGGAGGGGCTTTCTTT; CDR3 protein: CASSYAGGAFF
clone size: .; V gene: TRBV2; J gene: TRBJ1-4; D gene: .; CDR3 DNA: TGTGCCAGCAGTAGGGGGTCGCCTAATGAAAAACTGTTTTTT; CDR3 protein: CASSRGSPNEKLFF
clone size: .; V gene: TRBV24-1; J gene: TRBJ2-7; D gene: TRBD1; CDR3 DNA: TGTGCCACCAGTGAGACGGGACAGGGGGCTGGTCAGTACTTC; CDR3 protein: CATSETGQGAGQYF
clone size: .; V gene: TRBV19; J gene: TRBJ2-1; D gene: TRBD2; CDR3 DNA: TGTGCCAGTAGTATTAGAGCGGGAGGTTACAATGAGCAGTTCTTC; CDR3 protein: CASSIRAGGYNEQFF
clone size: .; V gene: TRBV7-2; J gene: TRBJ1-6; D gene: .; CDR3 DNA: TGTGCCAGCAGCCCTCGGGCAGGGACCTATAATTCACCCCTCCACTTT; CDR3 protein: CASSPRAGTYNSPLHF
clone size: .; V gene: TRBV9; J gene: TRBJ2-2; D gene: TRBD2; CDR3 DNA: TGTGCCAGCAGCGTAGAGGGCGGGAGGGCCCTCTGGTCCGGGGAGCTGTTTTTT; CDR3 protein: CASSVEGGRALWSGELFF
clone size: .; V gene: TRBV5-1; J gene: TRBJ2-7; D gene: .; CDR3 DNA: TGCGCCAGCAGCTTGCGGGGGGCGGGCAGCGACGAGCAGTACTTC; CDR3 protein: CASSLRGAGSDEQYF
clone size: .; V gene: TRBV12-3/TRBV12-4; J gene: TRBJ1-5; D gene: .; CDR3 DNA: TGTGCCAGCAGCCGGGACAATTCCCTGCCCCAGCATTTT; CDR3 protein: CASSRDNSLPQHF
clone size: .; V gene: TRBV29-1; J gene: TRBJ2-3; D gene: TRBD2; CDR3 DNA: TGCAGCGTCGGACTAGCGGGGGGCAGCACAGATACGCAGTATTTT; CDR3 protein: CSVGLAGGSTDTQYF
clone size: once; V gene: TRBV11-2; J gene: TRBJ2-1; D gene: TRBD2; CDR3 DNA: TGTGCCAGCAGCTTAGTAGCTAGCGGAGTTTTCAATGAGCAGTTCTTC; CDR3 protein: CASSLVASGVFNEQFF
clone size: .; V gene: TRBV3-1/TRBV3-2; J gene: TRBJ1-2; D gene: .; CDR3 DNA: TGTGCCAGCAGCCACGACAGGTCCTTAGGTGGCTACACCTTC; CDR3 protein: CASSHDRSLGGYTF
clone size: .; V gene: TRBV11-3; J gene: TRBJ2-3; D gene: TRBD2; CDR3 DNA: TGTGCCAGCAGCTTTGGTCTAGCGGGAGGAGTGTCAGATACGCAGTATTTT; CDR3 protein: CASSFGLAGGVSDTQYF
clone size: .; V gene: TRBV5-1; J gene: TRBJ2-5; D gene: TRBD1; CDR3 DNA: TGCGCCAGCAGTTATACCACCGGGACAGACCAAGAGACCCAGTACTTC; CDR3 protein: CASSYTTGTDQETQYF
clone size: .; V gene: TRBV11-2; J gene: TRBJ2-5; D gene: TRBD1; CDR3 DNA: TGTGCCAGCAGCTCCCAGTACACAGGGGGAGAGACCCAGTACTTC; CDR3 protein: CASSSQYTGGETQYF
clone size: .; V gene: TRBV6-5; J gene: TRBJ2-7; D gene: TRBD1; CDR3 DNA: TGTGCCAGCAGCAATGGACAGGTCTCCTACGAGCAGTACTTC; CDR3 protein: CASSNGQVSYEQYF
clone size: .; V gene: TRBV9; J gene: TRBJ2-1; D gene: TRBD1; CDR3 DNA: TGTGCCAGCAGCCTCCTTGGACAGGGAGGTAGGAATGAGCAGTTCTTC; CDR3 protein: CASSLLGQGGRNEQFF
clone size: few; V gene: TRBV10-3; J gene: TRBJ2-7; D gene: .; CDR3 DNA: TGTGCCATCAACAACTACAGGGAGGGCGAGCAGTACTTC; CDR3 protein: CAINNYREGEQYF
clone size: once; V gene: TRBV7-2; J gene: TRBJ1-2; D gene: .; CDR3 DNA: TGTGCCAGCAGCTTGACAGACGCCAACTATGGCTACACCTTC; CDR3 protein: CASSLTDANYGYTF
clone size: .; V gene: TRBV5-1; J gene: TRBJ2-1; D gene: TRBD1; CDR3 DNA: TGCGCCAGCAGGCGGGACAGGGCCTACAATGAGCAGTTCTTC; CDR3 protein: CASRRDRAYNEQFF
clone size: .; V gene: TRBV7-3; J gene: TRBJ2-2; D gene: .; CDR3 DNA: TGTGCCAGCAGCTCCGCGGGCGGCAGAGCGAACACCGGGGAGCTGTTTTTT; CDR3 protein: CASSSAGGRANTGELFF
clone size: .; V gene: TRBV5-1; J gene: TRBJ2-3; D gene: TRBD2; CDR3 DNA: TGCGCCAGCAGCTCACTGGCTAGCGGGAGCGCAGATACGCAGTATTTT; CDR3 protein: CASSSLASGSADTQYF
clone size: .; V gene: TRBV5-6; J gene: TRBJ2-6; D gene: .; CDR3 DNA: TGTGCCAGCAACTCCGGGTATGGGGCCAACGTCCTGACTTTC; CDR3 protein: CASNSGYGANVLTF
clone size: .; V gene: TRBV7-2; J gene: TRBJ2-7; D gene: TRBD2; CDR3 DNA: TGTGCCAGCAGCCAGGGACTAGCGGGAGTAGGCGAGCAGTACTTC; CDR3 protein: CASSQGLAGVGEQYF
clone size: once; V gene: TRBV5-6; J gene: TRBJ1-5; D gene: TRBD1; CDR3 DNA: TGTGCCAGCAGCCTCAGACAGGGGTATCAGCCCCAGCATTTT; CDR3 protein: CASSLRQGYQPQHF
clone size: .; V gene: TRBV7-2; J gene: TRBJ2-7; D gene: .; CDR3 DNA: TGTGCCAGCAGCTTTAGACAGAGGCTTACCTACGAGCAGTACTTC; CDR3 protein: CASSFRQRLTYEQYF
clone size: once; V gene: TRBV20-1; J gene: TRBJ2-3; D gene: TRBD1; CDR3 DNA: TGCAGTGCTAGTGGGTACCGGGACAGAGATCCAGATACGCAGTATTTT; CDR3 protein: CSASGYRDRDPDTQYF
clone size: few; V gene: TRBV5-1; J gene: TRBJ1-4; D gene: .; CDR3 DNA: TGCGCCAGCAGCTTGGGGGCTGCAACTAATGAAAAACTGTTTTTT; CDR3 protein: CASSLGAATNEKLFF
clone size: .; V gene: TRBV20-1; J gene: TRBJ1-6; D gene: .; CDR3 DNA: TGCAGTGCTAGTTCGGGGGGAATGGGTTCACCCCTCCACTTT; CDR3 protein: CSASSGGMGSPLHF
clone size: .; V gene: TRBV28; J gene: TRBJ2-4; D gene: .; CDR3 DNA: TGTGCCAGCAGCCCACAGGGAGCCAAAAACATTCAGTACTTC; CDR3 protein: CASSPQGAKNIQYF
clone size: .; V gene: TRBV6-6; J gene: TRBJ2-7; D gene: TRBD2; CDR3 DNA: TGTGCCAGCGGGACGACTAGCGGAGTCTACGAGCAGTACTTC; CDR3 protein: CASGTTSGVYEQYF
clone size: .; V gene: TRBV7-2; J gene: TRBJ2-7; D gene: TRBD1; CDR3 DNA: TGTGCCAGCAGCAACTGGGGGACAGGGTTCGGCGAGCAGTACTTC; CDR3 protein: CASSNWGTGFGEQYF
clone size: .; V gene: TRBV27; J gene: TRBJ1-4; D gene: .; CDR3 DNA: TGTGCCAGCAGCCTTATAGGGGTGACTAATGAAAAACTGTTTTTT; CDR3 protein: CASSLIGVTNEKLFF
clone size: .; V gene: TRBV10-2; J gene: TRBJ1-6; D gene: .; CDR3 DNA: TGCGCCAGCAGTGAGACAGTTCGCTCCTATAATTCACCCCTCCACTTT; CDR3 protein: CASSETVRSYNSPLHF